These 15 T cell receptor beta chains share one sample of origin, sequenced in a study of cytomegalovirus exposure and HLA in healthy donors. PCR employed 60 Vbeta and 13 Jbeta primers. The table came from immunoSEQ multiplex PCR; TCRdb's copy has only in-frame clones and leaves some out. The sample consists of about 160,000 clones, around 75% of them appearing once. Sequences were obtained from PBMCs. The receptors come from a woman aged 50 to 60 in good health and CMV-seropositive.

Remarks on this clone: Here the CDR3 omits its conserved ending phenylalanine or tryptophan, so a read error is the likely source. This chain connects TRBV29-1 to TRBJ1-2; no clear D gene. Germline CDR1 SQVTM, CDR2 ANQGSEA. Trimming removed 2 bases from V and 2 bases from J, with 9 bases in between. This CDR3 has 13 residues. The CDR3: CSVEQTWNYGYTS. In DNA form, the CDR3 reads TGCAGCGTTGAACAGACCTGGAACTATGGCTACACCTCC.

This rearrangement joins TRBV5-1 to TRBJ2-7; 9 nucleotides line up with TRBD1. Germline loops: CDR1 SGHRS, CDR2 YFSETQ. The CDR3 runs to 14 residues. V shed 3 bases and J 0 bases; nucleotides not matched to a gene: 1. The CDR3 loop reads CASSSQGASYEQYF. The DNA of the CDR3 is TGCGCCAGCAGCTCACAGGGGGCCTCCTACGAGCAGTACTTC.

The CDR3 DNA is TGTGCCAGCATTAAACAGGGCCAGGCCGAAGCTTTCTTT. It codes for CASIKQGQAEAFF. This chain uses TRBV6-5 with TRBJ1-1, with a weak D call TRBD1 (6 bases). With 7 bases removed from V and 8 bases from J, the gap between germline ends came to 17 bases. The germline V gene encodes CDR1 MNHEY and CDR2 SVGAGI. This CDR3 is 13 amino acids long.

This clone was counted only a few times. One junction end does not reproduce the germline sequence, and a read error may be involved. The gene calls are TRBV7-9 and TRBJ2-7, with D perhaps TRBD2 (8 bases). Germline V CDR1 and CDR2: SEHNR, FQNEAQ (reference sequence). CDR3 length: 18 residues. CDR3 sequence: CSSSLWGGSGVGTDEQYF. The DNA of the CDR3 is TGTTCCAGCAGCTTATGGGGGGGTAGCGGGGTGGGGACAGACGAGCAGTACTTC.

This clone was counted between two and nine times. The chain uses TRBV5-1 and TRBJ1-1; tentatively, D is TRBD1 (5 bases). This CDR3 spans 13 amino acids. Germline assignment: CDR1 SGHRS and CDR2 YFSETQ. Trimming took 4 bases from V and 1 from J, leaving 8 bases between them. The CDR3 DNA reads TGCGCCAGCAGCAAGACAGCGAACACTGAAGCTTTCTTT. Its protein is CASSKTANTEAFF.

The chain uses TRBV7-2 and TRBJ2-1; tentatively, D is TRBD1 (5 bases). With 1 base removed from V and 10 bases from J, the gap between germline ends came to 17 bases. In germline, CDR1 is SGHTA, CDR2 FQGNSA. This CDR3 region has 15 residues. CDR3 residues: CASSLGELGRTEQFF. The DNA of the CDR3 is TGTGCCAGCAGCTTAGGAGAGCTCGGACGGACAGAGCAGTTCTTC.

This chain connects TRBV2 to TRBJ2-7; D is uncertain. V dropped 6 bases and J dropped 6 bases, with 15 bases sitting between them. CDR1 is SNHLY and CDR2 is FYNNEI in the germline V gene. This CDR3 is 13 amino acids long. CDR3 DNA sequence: TGTGCCAGCAGCCCTGATGGGTCGGGCGAGCAGTACTTC. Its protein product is CASSPDGSGEQYF.

CDR3 loop: CASSLRLPSSGNTIYF. The CDR3 bases are TGTGCCAGCAGCTTACGTCTACCGAGCTCTGGAAACACCATATATTTT. The V and J genes are TRBV7-2 and TRBJ1-3, with D uncertain. In germline, CDR1 is SGHTA, CDR2 FQGNSA. This CDR3 spans 16 amino acids. Trimming stripped 2 bases from V and 0 bases from J, with 11 bases between.

CDR3 loop: CASRPRQPYNSPLHF. The DNA of the CDR3 is TGTGCCAGCAGGCCGCGGCAGCCCTATAATTCACCCCTCCACTTT. The chain links TRBV6-5 to TRBJ1-6; no reliable D call. With 6 bases removed from V and 2 bases from J, the gap between germline ends came to 11 bases. CDR3 length: 15 residues. The germline V gene encodes CDR1 MNHEY and CDR2 SVGAGI.

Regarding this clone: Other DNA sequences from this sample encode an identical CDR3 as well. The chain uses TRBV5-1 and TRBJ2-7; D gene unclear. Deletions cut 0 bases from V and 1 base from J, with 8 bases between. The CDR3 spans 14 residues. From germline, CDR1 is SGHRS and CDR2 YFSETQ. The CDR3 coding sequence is TGCGCCAGCAGCTTGGGTCACGGTTCCTACGAGCAGTACTTC. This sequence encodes CASSLGHGSYEQYF.

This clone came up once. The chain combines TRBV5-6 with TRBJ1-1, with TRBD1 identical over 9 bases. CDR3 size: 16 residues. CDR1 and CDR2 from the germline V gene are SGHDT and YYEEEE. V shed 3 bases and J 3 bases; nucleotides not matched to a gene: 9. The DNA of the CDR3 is TGTGCCAGCAGCTGGGGGACAGGGCCGTTTGACACTGAAGCTTTCTTT. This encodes CASSWGTGPFDTEAFF. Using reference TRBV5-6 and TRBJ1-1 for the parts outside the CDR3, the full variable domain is DAGVTQSPTHLIKTRGQQVTLRCSPKSGHDTVSWYQQALGQGPQFIFQYYEEEERQRGNFPDRFSGHQFPNYSSELNVNALLLGDSALYLCASSWGTGPFDTEAFFGQGTRLTVV.

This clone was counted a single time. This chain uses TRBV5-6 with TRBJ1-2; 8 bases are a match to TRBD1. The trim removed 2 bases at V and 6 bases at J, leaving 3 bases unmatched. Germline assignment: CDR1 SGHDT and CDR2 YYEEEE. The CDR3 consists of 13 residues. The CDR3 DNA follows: TGTGCCAGCAGCTTTGGACAGGGCCATGGCTACACCTTC. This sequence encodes CASSFGQGHGYTF.

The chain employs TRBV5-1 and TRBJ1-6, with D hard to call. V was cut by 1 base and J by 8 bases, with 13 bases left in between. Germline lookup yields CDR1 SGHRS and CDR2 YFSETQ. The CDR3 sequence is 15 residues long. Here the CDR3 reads CASSLRGEYDSPLHF. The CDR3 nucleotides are TGCGCCAGCAGCTTGAGAGGCGAGTATGATTCACCCCTCCACTTT.

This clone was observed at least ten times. The DNA for the CDR3 is TGTGCCAGCAGCTCTGATGGGACAGGTGAAGCTTTCTTT. Translation: CASSSDGTGEAFF. The chain combines TRBV5-4 with TRBJ1-1, with TRBD1 identical over 8 bases. The V segment lost 3 bases and the J segment 7 bases; nucleotides outside the gene matches: 5. Germline V gives CDR1 SGHNT, CDR2 YYREEE (reference sequence). The CDR3 spans 13 residues.

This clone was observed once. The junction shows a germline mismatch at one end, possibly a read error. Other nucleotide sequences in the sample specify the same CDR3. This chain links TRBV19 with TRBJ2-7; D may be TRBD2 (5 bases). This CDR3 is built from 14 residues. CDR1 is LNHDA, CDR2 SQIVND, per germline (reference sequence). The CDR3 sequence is CASSMVGETYEQYF. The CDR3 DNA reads TGTGCCAGCAGTATGGTGGGAGAAACCTACGAGCAGTACTTC.